The 23 T cell receptor beta chains reported below all come from one sample, sequenced in a study of blood T cell repertoires in COVID-19. Clones were read by immunoSEQ multiplex PCR, and TCRdb kept only the in-frame ones, dropping some. The data show about 260,000 clones, with less than 90% seen just once and 4.2% held by the top ten. The sequenced material came from peripheral blood. All receptors come from a man aged 60 to 75 with acute or convalescent COVID-19.

The V gene is TRBV28, the J gene TRBJ2-1; D unresolved. The length of the CDR3 is 16 residues. Between the trimmed V and J ends, which lost 5 bases and 2 bases, there was a span of 16 bases. Germline CDR1 reads MDHEN; CDR2 reads SYDVKM. CDR3 coding DNA: TGTGCCAGCAGTCTACCCCCTGGGCGTCCCTACAATGAGCAGTTCTTC. This translates into CASSLPPGRPYNEQFF.

The chain has TRBV10-2 and TRBJ2-1; D call uncertain. Germline V CDR1 and CDR2: WSHSY, SAAADI. Trimming took 3 bases from V and 6 from J, leaving 3 bases between them. The CDR3 is 11 residues long. CDR3: CASSDSNEQFF. The DNA of the CDR3 is TGCGCCAGCAGTGATAGCAATGAGCAGTTCTTC.

The CDR3: CASSYSRVWSSYNEQFF. The CDR3 DNA reads TGTGCCAGCAGTTACTCGAGGGTTTGGTCCTCCTACAATGAGCAGTTCTTC. This sequence joins TRBV6-2 or TRBV6-3 and TRBJ2-1; D is perhaps TRBD2 (5 bases). CDR3 length: 17 residues. The germline CDR1 and CDR2 sequences are MNHEY and SVGEGT. Trimming took off 0 bases at V and 0 bases at J, with 12 bases between the two ends.

This clone was seen a single time. V is TRBV12-3 or TRBV12-4 and J is TRBJ2-3; D is uncertain. CDR3 length: 13 amino acids. V was trimmed by 8 bases and J by 3 bases, leaving 12 bases between them. CDR3: CASLAEVTDTQYF. CDR3 coding DNA: TGTGCCAGCCTTGCTGAGGTAACAGATACGCAGTATTTT.

The V and J genes are TRBV7-9 and TRBJ1-5; 8 bases are a match to TRBD1. The V and J ends lost 1 base and 2 bases, in that order; junction bases with no gene match: 1. Germline assignment: CDR1 SEHNR and CDR2 FQNEAQ (reference sequence). The CDR3 has 15 amino acids. The CDR3 region has the DNA TGTGCCAGCAGCTTAGGGGGACAGGGCAATCAGCCCCAGCATTTT. This encodes CASSLGGQGNQPQHF.

The V gene is TRBV4-1, the J gene TRBJ1-5; 8 bases are shared with TRBD1. The CDR3 is made up of 19 amino acids. Germline CDR1 reads MGHRA; CDR2 reads YSYEKL. Trimming cost V 0 bases and J 3 bases; bases outside gene matches: 13. The CDR3 coding sequence is TGCGCCAGCAGCCAAGATCAACGGACAGGGCCATTACACAATCAGCCCCAGCATTTT. This encodes CASSQDQRTGPLHNQPQHF.

The DNA of the CDR3 is TGCGCCAGCAGCGACAGGGGGGGATACACTGAAGCTTTCTTT. The encoded protein is CASSDRGGYTEAFF. The chain links TRBV5-1 to TRBJ1-1; TRBD1 matches 9 bases. Germline V gene data show CDR1 as SGHRS and CDR2 as YFSETQ. The CDR3 sequence is 14 residues long. V lost 4 bases to trimming and J lost 3 bases; unmatched junction nucleotides: 4. Together with reference TRBV5-1 and TRBJ1-1, the CDR3 gives the full variable domain: KAGVTQTPRYLIKTRGQQVTLSCSPISGHRSVSWYQQTPGQGLQFLFEYFSETQRNKGNFPGRFSGRQFSNSRSEMNVSTLELGDSALYLCASSDRGGYTEAFFGQGTRLTVV.

The V gene is TRBV7-3, the J gene TRBJ2-2; 8 bases are shared with TRBD1. The CDR3 has 19 amino acids. Germline V gene sequence: CDR1 SGHTA, CDR2 FQGTGA. V shed 7 bases, J shed 5 bases, and the junction held 21 bases outside the gene matches. DNA of the CDR3: TGTGCCAGCACCTCCCTCGTCCGTCAAGGACAGGGAGAAACCGGGGAGCTGTTTTTT. The encoded protein is CASTSLVRQGQGETGELFF.

The chain couples TRBV6-5 to TRBJ1-2, with D tentatively TRBD1 (5 bases). Germline values: CDR1 MNHEY, CDR2 SVGAGI. CDR3 length: 12 amino acids. Trimming removed 6 bases at V and 3 bases at J, with 8 bases between. The DNA of the CDR3 is TGTGCCAGCAGCCAGGGCTACTATGGCTACACCTTC. Its protein product is CASSQGYYGYTF.

The genes are TRBV28 and TRBJ1-4; TRBD1 matches at 10 bases. This CDR3 region has 15 residues. V lost 3 bases, J lost 6 bases, and 4 bases stayed unmatched. CDR1 MDHEN and CDR2 SYDVKM come from the germline V gene. Here the CDR3 DNA reads TGTGCCAGCAGTTTTCGACAGGGGGCGCATGAAAAACTGTTTTTT. The encoded protein is CASSFRQGAHEKLFF.

The rearrangement links TRBV16 to TRBJ1-6; no clear D. The germline CDR1 and CDR2 sequences are KGHSY and FQNENV. There are 15 residues in the CDR3. V dropped 0 bases and J dropped 7 bases, with 10 bases sitting between them. Here the CDR3 reads CASSQSSTMNSPLHF. The CDR3 DNA sequence: TGTGCCAGCAGCCAATCGTCTACGATGAATTCACCCCTCCACTTT.

The sample holds one count of this clone. The rearrangement uses TRBV29-1 and TRBJ2-5; the D gene is possibly TRBD1 (6 bases). The germline V gene encodes CDR1 SQVTM and CDR2 ANQGSEA. V lost 3 bases and J 5 bases, leaving 13 bases between the germline ends. This CDR3 has 13 residues. CDR3 region: CSVEGATMETQYF. CDR3 in DNA: TGCAGCGTTGAGGGGGCTACAATGGAGACCCAGTACTTC.

The genes are TRBV3-1 (or the pseudogene TRBV3-2) and TRBJ2-1; unclear D gene. V lost 4 bases to trimming and J lost 3 bases, with 7 bases between them. Germline CDR1 and CDR2: LGHDT and YNNKEL (reference sequence). CDR3 length: 13 residues. The CDR3 protein is CASSLLNYNEQFF. The CDR3 DNA reads TGTGCCAGCAGCCTCCTAAACTACAATGAGCAGTTCTTC.

The genes are TRBV6-5 and TRBJ1-2, with 11 bases identical to TRBD1. Germline trimming cut 5 bases from V and 10 bases from J; bases unmatched to any gene: 9. Germline V gene sequence: CDR1 MNHEY, CDR2 SVGAGI. The CDR3 has 14 amino acids. DNA for the CDR3: TGTGCCAGCAGTATAGGGACAGGGGGTTTCCCCTACACCTTC. It codes for CASSIGTGGFPYTF.

The rearrangement links TRBV15 to TRBJ1-1, with 7 bases identical to TRBD1. The V segment lost 4 bases and the J segment 0 bases; nucleotides outside the gene matches: 5. Germline lookup yields CDR1 LNHNV and CDR2 YYDKDF (reference sequence). CDR3 length: 15 residues. CDR3 residues: CATSTVTGLNTEAFF. In nucleotides, the CDR3 is TGTGCCACCAGCACGGTGACAGGGTTGAACACTGAAGCTTTCTTT.

This clone was picked up a small number of times. The junction differs from germline at one of its ends, possibly a read error. DNA for the CDR3: TGTGCTAGCAGCCCGGTCGGGTTGAACACTGAAGCTTTCTTT. Translated: CASSPVGLNTEAFF. The J gene is TRBJ1-1, the V gene TRBV7-7; D not certain. This CDR3 is built from 14 residues. CDR1 is SSHAT and CDR2 is FNYEAQ in the germline V gene (reference sequence).

The genes are TRBV7-8 and TRBJ2-6; 8 nucleotides match TRBD1. Germline assignment: CDR1 SGHVS and CDR2 FQNEAQ. The V gene end was trimmed by 0 bases and the J gene end by 1 base; junction bases not matched to a gene: 5. The CDR3 length is 18 residues. The chain's CDR3 is CASSLARTGFSGANVLTF. The CDR3 coding sequence is TGTGCCAGCAGCTTAGCGAGGACAGGGTTTTCTGGGGCCAACGTCCTGACTTTC.

V is TRBV23-1 and J is TRBJ1-2; D may be TRBD1 (6 bases). TRBV23-1 is given ORF status, its function remaining uncertain. With 8 bases removed from V and 4 bases from J, the gap between germline ends came to 23 bases. The CDR3 loop spans 16 amino acids. The chain's CDR3 is CASHAPDSPLPYGYTF. The CDR3 region has the DNA TGCGCCAGCCACGCCCCGGACAGCCCACTCCCCTATGGCTACACCTTC.

This chain connects TRBV5-6 to TRBJ2-7; 8 bases agree with TRBD1. This CDR3 is 15 amino acids long. Trimming cost V 0 bases and J 5 bases; bases outside gene matches: 7. Germline values: CDR1 SGHDT, CDR2 YYEEEE. The CDR3 DNA is TGTGCCAGCAGCTTGGGGGGCCAGGGGGCCCACGAGCAGTACTTC. It codes for CASSLGGQGAHEQYF.

CDR3 region: CASSPTTSTVNYGYTF. The CDR3 nucleotides are TGTGCCAGCTCACCTACCACCTCTACGGTTAACTATGGCTACACCTTC. This chain uses TRBV18 with TRBJ1-2; D gene uncertain. This CDR3 has 16 residues. Looked up from germline, CDR1 is KGHSH and CDR2 is LQKENI. V was clipped by 3 bases and J by 1 base, with 15 bases between them.

CDR3 DNA: TGTGCCAGCAGCGTAGGGAGTCCTCCGAACACCGGGGAGCTGTTTTTT. It translates to CASSVGSPPNTGELFF. The V call is TRBV9, the J call TRBJ2-2; D is ambiguous. CDR3 length: 16 amino acids. Looked up from germline, CDR1 is SGDLS and CDR2 is YYNGEE. V gave up 0 bases and J gave up 0 bases, with 9 bases separating them.

This rearrangement joins TRBV19 to TRBJ2-7; 7 bases are shared with TRBD2. V lost 7 bases, J lost 3 bases, and 6 bases stayed unmatched. The germline V gene encodes CDR1 LNHDA and CDR2 SQIVND (reference sequence). The length of the CDR3 is 13 residues. The CDR3 nucleotides are TGTGCCAGTATGAGGCTAGCGGTCTACGAGCAGTACTTC. Translation: CASMRLAVYEQYF.

The V gene is TRBV29-1, the J gene TRBJ2-7; 9 bases are shared with TRBD1. Trimming cost V 6 bases and J 2 bases; bases outside gene matches: 8. CDR1 and CDR2 (germline): SQVTM, ANQGSEA. CDR3 size: 14 residues. CDR3 residues: CSVAGQGGPYEQYF. The CDR3 DNA sequence: TGCAGCGTGGCGGGACAGGGCGGGCCCTACGAGCAGTACTTC.